This TCR beta chain was sequenced in a study of early stage breast cancer tumors. For the study at large: Each sample averaged around 10-fold read coverage. Overall study findings and caveats: Functional markers like CD4, CD8 and FOXP3 were missed in bulk sequencing. Compared with adjacent normal breast, tumors showed 2.5 to 3-fold denser, more clonal T cells.

Each sample had two DNA replicates, approximately 0.5 ug blood or about 1.5 ug tissue. The method was immunoSEQ multiplex PCR; TCRdb's version includes in-frame clones alone and lacks a portion of them. Among fewer than 30,000 clones listed, 50% to 75% were seen once. Germline trimming cut 4 bases from V and 6 bases from J; bases unmatched to any gene: 10. Germline lookup yields CDR1 LGHNT and CDR2 FRNRAP. The CDR3 has 16 amino acids. Worth noting for this clone: Its antigen is not known.

The chain recombines TRBV12-5 with TRBJ2-2; 8 bases align to TRBD2. This receptor was taken from a person aged 45-65 years with breast cancer. The sample was breast tumor tissue. The CDR3 loop reads CASGSLPGRAPGELFF. CDR3 bases: TGTGCTAGTGGTTCCCTCCCCGGGAGGGCCCCCGGGGAGCTGTTTTTT.